Listed below are T cell receptor beta chains from one sample, sequenced in a study of tumor and adjacent non-tumor tissue in lung cancer. TCRdb redid the calling of the multiplex PCR reads with MiXCR, one entry per CDR3 protein. Seen here are under 150,000 distinct CDR3 sequences, roughly 64% observed once, and the top ten hold over 10%. The sequenced sample was lung tumor tissue. Receptors originate from a man younger than 40 with non-small cell lung cancer. Both conserved end residues are part of each CDR3. Fields, in order: V gene, J gene, clone size, D gene, CDR3 DNA, CDR3 protein. The D gene is left open where the match is weak. Only part of the rows carry a size: once, few, many, or a class if the clone is expanded.

TRBV5-6	TRBJ2-2	.	.	TGTGCCAGCAGCCCGGACAATGGGGACACCGGGGAGCTGTTTTTT	CASSPDNGDTGELFF
TRBV25-1	TRBJ2-2	.	TRBD1	TGTGCCAGCAGCGAGCCCGGGACAGGGAACATCGGGGAGCTGTTTTTT	CASSEPGTGNIGELFF
TRBV6-1	TRBJ2-3	.	.	TGTGCCAGCATCGCCGGGACGATTGATTATACGCAGTATTTT	CASIAGTIDYTQYF
TRBV12-3/TRBV12-4	TRBJ1-2	.	.	TGTGCCAGCAAGACAGTAACCTATGACTACACCTTC	CASKTVTYDYTF
TRBV4-3	TRBJ2-2	.	TRBD2	TGCGCCAGCAGCCAAGATCCGTGGCCTAGCGGAAACACTGGGGAGCTGTTTTTT	CASSQDPWPSGNTGELFF
TRBV4-1	TRBJ1-2	.	.	TGCGCCAGCAGCCAAGATCGTGTATCCTATAACTATGGCTACATCTTC	CASSQDRVSYNYGYIF
TRBV4-2	TRBJ1-4	.	.	TGTGCCAGGAGCCAGGCAGAGCCCAGTAGTGAAAAACCGTTTTTT	CARSQAEPSSEKPFF
TRBV6-5	TRBJ1-1	.	.	TGTGCAAGCAGCTGCATGAGGGGTGGCACTGAAGCTTTCTTT	CASSCMRGGTEAFF
TRBV6-1	TRBJ2-5	many	TRBD2	TGTGCCAGCAGTGAACTAGCGGGAGAACAAGAGACCCAGTACTTC	CASSELAGEQETQYF
TRBV20-1	TRBJ1-2	few	.	TGCTGTGCCGAGATGGGCTATGGCTACACCTTC	CCAEMGYGYTF
TRBV4-3	TRBJ2-7	many	TRBD1	TGCGCCAGCAGCCAGGGACAGGGGGCTGCCTACGAGCAGTACTTC	CASSQGQGAAYEQYF
TRBV12-3/TRBV12-4	TRBJ1-2	.	.	TGTGCCAGCAGTTTAAATAGCTATGGCTACACCTTC	CASSLNSYGYTF
TRBV6-2/TRBV6-3	TRBJ2-7	many	TRBD2	TGTGCCAGCACAACTAGCGTCTACGAGCAGTACTTC	CASTTSVYEQYF
TRBV12-3/TRBV12-4	TRBJ2-2	many	.	TGTGCCAGCAGGCCGGACATCCTAGGTGTAATGTTTTTT	CASRPDILGVMFF
TRBV4-1	TRBJ2-5	.	.	TGCGCCAGCAGCCCCATGCCGCGGGGGCCGGTAGAGACCCGGTACTTC	CASSPMPRGPVETRYF
TRBV12-3/TRBV12-4	TRBJ1-2	many	TRBD1	TGTGCCAGCAGTTTAAGGGGGCCGGTAGCTAACTATGGCTACACCTTC	CASSLRGPVANYGYTF
TRBV11-2	TRBJ2-1	.	TRBD2	TGTGCCAGCAGTTTAGGGTTATTAGTGGGGGGGAAGAACAATGAGCAGTTCTTC	CASSLGLLVGGKNNEQFF
TRBV29-1	TRBJ2-6	.	.	TGCAGTGTTGGGGAATCGGGTCCGAACATCCTGACTTTC	CSVGESGPNILTF
TRBV30	TRBJ2-3	.	.	TGTGCCTGGAGTGGGGGGTATAACAGAGATACGCAGTATTTT	CAWSGGYNRDTQYF
TRBV7-3	TRBJ1-2	.	.	TGTGCCAGCAGCCCTGGGATATCGGGGACCTCCGAAGGCTACACCTTC	CASSPGISGTSEGYTF
TRBV6-5	TRBJ1-4	.	.	TGTGCCTGCAGATCCAATAATAGTGAAAAACTGTTCTTT	CACRSNNSEKLFF
TRBV11-2	TRBJ2-2	.	.	TGTGCCAGCAGTCGGGACTTCACGAACACCGGGGAGCTGTTTTTT	CASSRDFTNTGELFF
TRBV12-2	TRBJ1-1	.	.	TGTGCAAGTCGCCTATATTGCGGGACAGGGAACACTGAAGCTTTCTTT	CASRLYCGTGNTEAFF
TRBV12-3/TRBV12-4	TRBJ2-1	many	TRBD1	TGTGCCAGCAGTTTAGCGCGGACAGGGGGCAATGAGCAGTTCTTC	CASSLARTGGNEQFF
TRBV16	TRBJ1-4	.	.	TGTGCCGGCAGCCTCTCCCTCCCGGGGGCATCTTCCGATGAGAAACTGTTTTTT	CAGSLSLPGASSDEKLFF
TRBV6-5	TRBJ1-1	.	TRBD1	TGTACCACCTCTCCGGGACAGTACACCGAAGCTTTCTTT	CTTSPGQYTEAFF
TRBV20-1	TRBJ2-1	once	.	TGCAGTGCTAGAACTAGAGGGGGTCATAATGAGCAGTTCTTC	CSARTRGGHNEQFF
TRBV5-4	TRBJ1-6	many	.	TGTGCCAGCAGCCCCCAGGGCGAGGGGATCTCACCCCTCCACTTT	CASSPQGEGISPLHF
TRBV7-9	TRBJ2-1	once	.	TGTGCCGGCAGTCCCGCTGGGAGGGGGCTGGACAATGAGCAGTTCTTC	CAGSPAGRGLDNEQFF
TRBV29-1	TRBJ1-1	.	TRBD1	TGCAGCGTCTGGGAACAGGGGAGAACGGCTGATGCTTTCTTT	CSVWEQGRTADAFF
TRBV4-2	TRBJ2-4	.	TRBD2	TGTGCCAGCAGCCAAGATGCGATAGCGGGAGAGCCGAGAAACATTCGGTACTTC	CASSQDAIAGEPRNIRYF
TRBV29-1	TRBJ2-1	.	TRBD2	TGCAGCGTTGAAGAAGGTAGCGGGACCTATAATGAGCGGTTCTTC	CSVEEGSGTYNERFF
TRBV6-6	TRBJ2-7	many	TRBD2	TGTGCCAGCAGTCCCCGGAGAGCGGGGACCTCCTACGAGCAGTACTTC	CASSPRRAGTSYEQYF
TRBV4-1	TRBJ1-4	.	.	TGCGCCAGCAGCCCCTACAGTTCAACTAATGAAAAACTGGTTTTT	CASSPYSSTNEKLVF
TRBV6-5	TRBJ2-4	many	TRBD1	TGTGCCAGCAGTTACAGGACAGGGGACATTCAGTACTTC	CASSYRTGDIQYF
TRBV6-5	TRBJ1-4	.	.	TGTGCCAGTAGTTACCTAGGACATGGGGGATATGGTGAAAAACTGTTTTTT	CASSYLGHGGYGEKLFF
TRBV6-6	TRBJ2-1	.	.	TGTGCCAGCAGTCATAAACGACTGGCCGGCGAGTTCTTC	CASSHKRLAGEFF
TRBV5-6	TRBJ1-5	.	.	TGTGTCACTAGCGGTTCGTGGGAGGGAGATCAGCCCCAGCATTTT	CVTSGSWEGDQPQHF
TRBV6-6	TRBJ2-1	.	.	TGTGCCAGCAGTTACTATGGTGACAGCTCCTACAATGAGCAGTTCTTC	CASSYYGDSSYNEQFF
TRBV11-2	TRBJ2-3	.	TRBD1	TGTGTCAGCAGCTTGGGGACAGTGGGCACAGATACACAGTATTTT	CVSSLGTVGTDTQYF
TRBV29-1	TRBJ1-1	.	.	TGCAGCGTTGATCGGGGGATTGGGGCTATCTTT	CSVDRGIGAIF
TRBV5-5	TRBJ2-2	.	TRBD2	TGTGCCAGCAGCTGGGGGGGGTGCGAACACCGGGGAGCTTTTTTT	CASSWGGCEHRGAFF
TRBV6-2/TRBV6-3	TRBJ2-6	.	.	TGTGCAAGCCACGGGGCTAATCCTGGGACCAACGCCCTGACTTTC	CASHGANPGTNALTF
TRBV12-3/TRBV12-4	TRBJ2-2	.	.	TGTGCCAGCACTCACAAGCGGACGGGCCCGGACCGGGGAGCTGTTTTT	CASTHKRTGPDRGAVF
TRBV6-2/TRBV6-3	TRBJ1-5	.	.	TGTGCCAGCCTACAAACCGGACAAGGGGAAAATCCGCCCCAGCATTTT	CASLQTGQGENPPQHF
TRBV11-2	TRBJ1-5	.	.	TGTGCCAGCAGCCCGGGACGGAACAATCAGCCCCAGCATTTT	CASSPGRNNQPQHF
TRBV20-1	TRBJ2-7	many	TRBD1	TGCAGTGCCCAGGGGGCAGGAAGCGAGCAGTACTTC	CSAQGAGSEQYF
TRBV6-5	TRBJ1-4	.	TRBD1	TGTGCCAGCAGTCAGACACGGACAGGGCAACTGTTTTTT	CASSQTRTGQLFF
TRBV5-1	TRBJ2-6	.	.	TGCGCCAGCAACTTGGGGCACAGCTCTGGGGCCAACGTCCAGACTTTC	CASNLGHSSGANVQTF
TRBV4-1	TRBJ2-7	once	TRBD1	TGCGCTAGCAGCCAAGAAGGGCCTGGGGGACAGATCTACGAGCAGTACTTC	CASSQEGPGGQIYEQYF
TRBV11-3	TRBJ2-5	.	.	TGTGTCAGCAGCTCAGGACAGTACCAAGAGACCCACTACTTC	CVSSSGQYQETHYF
TRBV7-9	TRBJ1-1	few	.	TGTGCCAGCAGGGGGATGGCTGAAGCTTTCTTT	CASRGMAEAFF
TRBV6-1	TRBJ1-5	.	.	TGCGCCAGCTGTGCTGAAGGCCCCAATCAGCCCCAGCATTTT	CASCAEGPNQPQHF